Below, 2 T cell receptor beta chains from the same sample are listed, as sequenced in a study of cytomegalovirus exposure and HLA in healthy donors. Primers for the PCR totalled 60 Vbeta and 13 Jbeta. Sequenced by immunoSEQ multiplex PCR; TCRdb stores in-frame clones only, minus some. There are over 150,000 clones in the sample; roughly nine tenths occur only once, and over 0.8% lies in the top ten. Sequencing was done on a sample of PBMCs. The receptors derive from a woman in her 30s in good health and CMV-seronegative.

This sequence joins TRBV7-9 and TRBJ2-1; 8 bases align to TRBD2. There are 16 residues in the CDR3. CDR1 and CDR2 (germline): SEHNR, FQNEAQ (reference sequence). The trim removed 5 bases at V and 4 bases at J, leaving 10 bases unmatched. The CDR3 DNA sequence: TGTGCCAGCAGCCCTCGCCGACTAGCGCCGTACAATGAGCAGTTCTTC. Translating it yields CASSPRRLAPYNEQFF.

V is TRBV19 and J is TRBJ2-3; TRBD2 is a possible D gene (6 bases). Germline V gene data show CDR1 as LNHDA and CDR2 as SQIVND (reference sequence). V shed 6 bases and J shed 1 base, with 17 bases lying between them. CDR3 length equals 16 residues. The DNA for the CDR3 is TGTGCCAGTAGACCCGGGCCGGCTAGCGGCACAGATACGCAGTATTTT. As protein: CASRPGPASGTDTQYF.